The 5 T cell receptor beta chains presented below share a single source sample, sequenced in a study of T cell responses to AZD1222 COVID-19 vaccine. The table came from immunoSEQ multiplex PCR; TCRdb's copy has only in-frame clones and leaves some out. The repertoire includes roughly 56,000 clones, roughly four fifths of them detected once, and approximately 25% sits in the top ten. This material consisted of peripheral blood, taken 28 days after the second AZD1222 dose. The receptors originated from an adult who received the AZD1222 COVID-19 vaccine.

This rearrangement joins TRBV28 to TRBJ2-7; D unclear. V lost 4 bases, J lost 2 bases, and 9 bases lay in between. CDR1 MDHEN and CDR2 SYDVKM come from the germline V gene. The CDR3 consists of 13 residues. For the CDR3, the DNA is TGTGCCAGCAGTTCGACCGTTCCCTACGAGCAGTACTTC. Encoded protein: CASSSTVPYEQYF.

This clone appeared once. The gene calls are TRBV28 and TRBJ2-3; D possibly corresponds to TRBD1 (6 bases). V was pared by 3 bases and J by 2 bases, with 18 bases between. Germline values: CDR1 MDHEN, CDR2 SYDVKM. The CDR3 loop spans 17 amino acids. CDR3 in DNA: TGTGCCAGCAGTTTTATTGGCAGGGGTGTTTCCACAGATACGCAGTATTTT. Residues: CASSFIGRGVSTDTQYF.

The CDR3 region has the DNA TGTGCCAGCAGTTTTGTACAGGACACTGAAGCTTTCTTT. Amino acid sequence: CASSFVQDTEAFF. The V call is TRBV12-3 or TRBV12-4, the J call TRBJ1-1; D is perhaps TRBD1 (5 bases). This CDR3 has 13 amino acids. The V and J ends lost 3 bases and 3 bases respectively, with 8 bases between them.

The CDR3 reads CASNPGQTFDEQFF. The CDR3 DNA sequence: TGTGCCAGCAATCCGGGACAGACATTCGATGAGCAGTTCTTC. The chain uses TRBV2 and TRBJ2-1, with TRBD1 matching over 7 bases. This CDR3 comprises 14 residues. J lost 8 bases, V lost 7 bases, and 11 bases had no gene match. CDR1 and CDR2 (germline): SNHLY, FYNNEI.

The chain has TRBV3-1 (or the pseudogene TRBV3-2) and TRBJ1-4; no definite D call. The CDR3 spans 15 residues. CDR1 LGHDT and CDR2 YNNKEL come from the germline V gene (reference sequence). The V end lost 4 bases, the J end lost 4 bases, and 13 bases lay between the germline ends. The CDR3 loop reads CASSPRPPLNEKLFF. CDR3 in DNA: TGTGCCAGCAGCCCACGGCCTCCCCTTAATGAAAAACTGTTTTTT.